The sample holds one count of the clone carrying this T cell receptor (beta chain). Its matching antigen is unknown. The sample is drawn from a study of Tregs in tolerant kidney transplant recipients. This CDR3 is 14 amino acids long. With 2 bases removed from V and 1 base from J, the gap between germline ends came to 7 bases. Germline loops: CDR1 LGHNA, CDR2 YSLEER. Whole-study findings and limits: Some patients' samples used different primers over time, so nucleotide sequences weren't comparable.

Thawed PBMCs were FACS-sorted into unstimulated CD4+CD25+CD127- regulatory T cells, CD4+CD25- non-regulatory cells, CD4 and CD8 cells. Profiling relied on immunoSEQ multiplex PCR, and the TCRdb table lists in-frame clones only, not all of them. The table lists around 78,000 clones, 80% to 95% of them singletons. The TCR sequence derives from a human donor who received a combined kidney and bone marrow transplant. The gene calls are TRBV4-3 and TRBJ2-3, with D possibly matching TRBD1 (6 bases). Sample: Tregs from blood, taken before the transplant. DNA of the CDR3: TGCGCCAGCAGCCAAAGACAGGGCACAGATACGCAGTATTTT. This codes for CASSQRQGTDTQYF.